The following is a TCR beta chain sequence with its context. Antigen unknown. CDR1 is SEHNR and CDR2 is FQNEAQ in the germline V gene (reference sequence). The CDR3 contains 11 residues. Trimming took 5 bases from V and 10 from J; bases not matched to a gene: 4. This sample was taken from a study of cytomegalovirus exposure and HLA in healthy donors. As for the study in general: Ancestry clustering placed around four fifths of roughly 400 genotyped donors in the Caucasian-associated cluster. Overall study findings and caveats: Productive status was seen about 87% or about 30% of the time for most TCR beta V segments in an earlier analysis.

PCR employed 60 Vbeta and 13 Jbeta primers. Measured with immunoSEQ multiplex PCR; TCRdb has only the in-frame clones, and not every one. The sample gives 150,000 to 200,000 clones, 75% to 90% of which show up once; about 1% is in the top ten. Though nominally healthy at sampling, donors likely had unrecorded immune exposures. The source material was PBMCs. The sequence came from a boy under 10 years old in good health and CMV-seronegative. The rearrangement joins TRBV7-9 to TRBJ1-2; 7 positions match TRBD1. The CDR3 sequence is CASSPGQAYTF. CDR3 in DNA: TGTGCCAGCAGCCCCGGACAGGCCTACACCTTC. Combining the CDR3 with reference TRBV7-9 and TRBJ1-2 gives the whole variable domain DTGVSQNPRHKITKRGQNVTFRCDPISEHNRLYWYRQTLGQGPEFLTYFQNEAQLEKSRLLSDRFSAERPKGSFSTLEIQRTEQGDSAMYLCASSPGQAYTFGSGTRLTVV.